Given below is one T cell receptor (beta chain) in context. No antigen is known for it. This sample's time point: week 11, during vaccination. The vaccine gave 300 ug of a 20-mer mutant IDH1 peptide subcutaneously per dose. The sample comes from a study of a mutant IDH1 vaccine in newly diagnosed glioma. Study context: The first vaccination came 4-6 weeks after radiotherapy alone, or with temozolomide cycles.

Trimming pared 2 bases from V and 3 bases from J, leaving 7 bases between. Germline lookup yields CDR1 MNHNY and CDR2 SVGAGI (reference sequence). The CDR3 consists of 13 residues. Method: immunoSEQ multiplex PCR; TCRdb's copy keeps in-frame clones and lacks some. Here the sample spans roughly 120,000 clones, 85% to 90% being singletons. The genes are TRBV6-6 and TRBJ1-1; D is unclear. This specimen was PBMCs, taken from a glioma patient whose treatment included an IDH1 peptide vaccine. This TCR was recovered from a woman aged 50 to 60 with glioma. The CDR3 is CASSYRAYTEAFF. The DNA for the CDR3 is TGTGCCAGCAGTTACCGGGCGTACACTGAAGCTTTCTTT.